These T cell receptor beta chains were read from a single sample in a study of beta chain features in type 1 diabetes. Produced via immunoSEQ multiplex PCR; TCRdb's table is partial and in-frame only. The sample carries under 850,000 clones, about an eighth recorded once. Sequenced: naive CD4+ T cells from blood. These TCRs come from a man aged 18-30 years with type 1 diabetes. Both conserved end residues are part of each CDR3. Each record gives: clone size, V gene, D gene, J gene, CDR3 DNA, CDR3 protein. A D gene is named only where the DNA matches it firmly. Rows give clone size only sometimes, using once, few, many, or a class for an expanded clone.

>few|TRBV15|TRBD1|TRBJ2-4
TGTGCCACCAGCAGAGATCTACAGGGGATTCAGTACTTC
CATSRDLQGIQYF
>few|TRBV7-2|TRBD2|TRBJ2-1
TGTGCCAGCAGCCTACACTTTTCAACGGGACTAGCTCCCTACAATGAGCAGTTCTTC
CASSLHFSTGLAPYNEQFF
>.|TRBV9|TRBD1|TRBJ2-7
TGTGCCAGCAGCCCCACCGGGACAGGGGGCTTCGAGCAGTACTTC
CASSPTGTGGFEQYF
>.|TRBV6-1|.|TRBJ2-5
TGTGCCAGCAGGATTTTCGAGACCCAGTACTTC
CASRIFETQYF
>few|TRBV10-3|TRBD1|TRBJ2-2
TGTGCCATCAGTGAGTCGGGACAGGGAATCGGGGAGCTGTTTTTT
CAISESGQGIGELFF
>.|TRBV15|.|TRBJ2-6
TGTGCCACCAGCAGAGCCGTCTCTGGGGCCAACGTCCTGACTTTC
CATSRAVSGANVLTF
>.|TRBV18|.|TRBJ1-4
TGTGCCAGCTCACCTCCAGGGGACGGGGAAAAACTGTTTTTT
CASSPPGDGEKLFF
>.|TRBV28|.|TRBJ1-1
TGTGCCAGCAGTTTTCCTGGGGTGGCGACTGAAGCTTTCTTT
CASSFPGVATEAFF
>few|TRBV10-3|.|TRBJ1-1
TGTGCCATCAGTGAGAGGTACGGTGACACTGAAGCTTTCTTT
CAISERYGDTEAFF
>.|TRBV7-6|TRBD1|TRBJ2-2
TGTGCCAGCAGTCTAGAGGTGCGATGGACAGGGGAAGACACCGGGGAGCTGTTTTTT
CASSLEVRWTGEDTGELFF
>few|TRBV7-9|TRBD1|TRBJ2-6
TGTGCCAGCAGCGACGGACAGGGGGCTCCCTCTGGGGCCAACGTCCTGACTTTC
CASSDGQGAPSGANVLTF
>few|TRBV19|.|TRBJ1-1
TGTGCCAGTAGTCCTCAAGGAGAGAACACTGAAGCTTTCTTT
CASSPQGENTEAFF
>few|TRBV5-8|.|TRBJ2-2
TGTGCCAGCAGCTTGGAGGGGACCGCGTTTTCTTTTGGGGAGCTGTTTTTT
CASSLEGTAFSFGELFF
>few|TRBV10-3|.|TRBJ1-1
TGTGCCATCAGGAGGGTCTCCCCGGGGAACACTGAAGCTTTCTTT
CAIRRVSPGNTEAFF
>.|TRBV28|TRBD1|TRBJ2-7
TGTGCCAGCAGCTCCGGACAGGCTGGGTTCTACGAGCAGTACTTC
CASSSGQAGFYEQYF
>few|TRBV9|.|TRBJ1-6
TGTGCCAGCAGCGTAGAAGTGGAAAGTTCACCCCTCCACTTT
CASSVEVESSPLHF
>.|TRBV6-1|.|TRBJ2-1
TGTGCCAGCAGTGGAGAGGGGGGGCAGGGAAGCTACAATGAGCAGTTCTTC
CASSGEGGQGSYNEQFF
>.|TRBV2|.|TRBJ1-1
TGTGCCAGCCTTTGGGAGGAGGAGACTGAAGCTTTCTTT
CASLWEEETEAFF
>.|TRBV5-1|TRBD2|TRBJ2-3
TGCGCCAGCAGCTTGGCGCTAGCGGCGGATACGCAGTATTTT
CASSLALAADTQYF
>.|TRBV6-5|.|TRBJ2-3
TGTGCCAGCAGTTATTCGGGGGACACCCAGGATACGCAGTATTTT
CASSYSGDTQDTQYF
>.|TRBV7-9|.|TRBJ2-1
TGTGCCAGCAGCTTAGCAGGGTGGAATGAGCAGTTCTTC
CASSLAGWNEQFF
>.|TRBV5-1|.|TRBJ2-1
TGCGCCAGCAGCCAAGATAACGGGGGTGAGCAGTTCTTC
CASSQDNGGEQFF
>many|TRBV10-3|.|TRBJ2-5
TGTGCCATCAGTGAGTCTCGCGAGGAGACCCAGTACTTC
CAISESREETQYF
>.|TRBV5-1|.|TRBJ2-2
TGCGCCAGCAGCTTACAGGAAGGTGGCGGGGAGCTGTTTTTT
CASSLQEGGGELFF
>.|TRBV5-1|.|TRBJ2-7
TGCGCCAGCAGCTTGGCCGGAGCCTTCAGCAACTACGAGCAGTACTTC
CASSLAGAFSNYEQYF
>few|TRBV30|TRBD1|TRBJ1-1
TGTGCCTGGATTTTCTCGGACAGGGTGGGCACTGAAGCTTTCTTT
CAWIFSDRVGTEAFF
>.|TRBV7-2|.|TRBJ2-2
TGTGCCAGCAGCGTGGACAGGAACACCGGGGAGCTGTTTTTT
CASSVDRNTGELFF
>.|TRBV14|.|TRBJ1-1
TGTGCCAGCAGCCAAGACACGGGGACTGAAGCTTTCTTT
CASSQDTGTEAFF
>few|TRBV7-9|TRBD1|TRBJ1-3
TGTGCCAGCAGCTTCGGACAGGACCTCTCTGGAAACACCATATATTTT
CASSFGQDLSGNTIYF
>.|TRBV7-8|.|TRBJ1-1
TGTGCCAGCACCCCTGGGGCAGGGAACACTGAAGCTTTCTTT
CASTPGAGNTEAFF
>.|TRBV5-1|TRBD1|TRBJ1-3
TGCGCCAGCAGCTCCGGACAGGGTGTCTCCTCTGGAAACACCATATATTTT
CASSSGQGVSSGNTIYF
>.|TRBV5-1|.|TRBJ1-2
TGCGCCAGCAGCTTGATGGAGGCGGGTGGCTACACCTTC
CASSLMEAGGYTF
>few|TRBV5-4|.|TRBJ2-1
TGTGCCAGCAGCTTGGGGACAGTAGACATAGGTCAGCAGTTCTTC
CASSLGTVDIGQQFF
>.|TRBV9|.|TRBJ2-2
TGTGCCAGCAGCGTAGTAGGGGAAAGCACCGGGGAGCTGTTTTTT
CASSVVGESTGELFF
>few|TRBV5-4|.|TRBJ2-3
TGTGCCAGCAGCTTGGGGACCGTAGCAGATACGCAGTATTTT
CASSLGTVADTQYF
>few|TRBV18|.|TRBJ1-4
TGTGCCAGCTCACCGAAGACAGACTTACGTGAAAAACTGTTTTTT
CASSPKTDLREKLFF
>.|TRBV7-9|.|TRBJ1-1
TGTGCCAGCAGCTTAGTCACTGAAGCTTTCTTT
CASSLVTEAFF
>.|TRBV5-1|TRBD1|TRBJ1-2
TGCGCCAGCAGCCCCACAGGGGGCGGCTATGGCTACACCTTC
CASSPTGGGYGYTF
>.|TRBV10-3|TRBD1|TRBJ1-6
TGTGCCATCAGCGAACAGGGGGCCGGGAATTCACCCCTCCACTTT
CAISEQGAGNSPLHF
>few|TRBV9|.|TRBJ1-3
TGTGCCAGCAGCGTAGCTACTGGAAACACCATATATTTT
CASSVATGNTIYF
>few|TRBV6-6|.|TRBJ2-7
TGTGCCAGCAGCCTAAACAGGGGAGGCGAGCAGTACTTC
CASSLNRGGEQYF
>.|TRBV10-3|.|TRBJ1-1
TGTGCCATCAGCGGGGGACCTAACACTGAAGCTTTCTTT
CAISGGPNTEAFF
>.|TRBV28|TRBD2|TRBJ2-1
TGTGCAGGTCGACTAGCCGGGTACAATGAGCAGTTCTTC
CAGRLAGYNEQFF
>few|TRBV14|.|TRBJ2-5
TGTGCCAGCAGCCAGGTCGGAAAGGGGACCCAGTACTTC
CASSQVGKGTQYF
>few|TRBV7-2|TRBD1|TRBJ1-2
TGTGCCAGCAGCTCGGGACAGCGTGCTAACTATGGCTACACCTTC
CASSSGQRANYGYTF
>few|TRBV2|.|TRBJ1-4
TGTGCCAGCCGCCGGGGCCCAGATGAAAAACTGTTTTTT
CASRRGPDEKLFF
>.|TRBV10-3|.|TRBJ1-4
TGTGCCATCGGGGGCGGAGGGAGTGAAAAACTGTTTTTT
CAIGGGGSEKLFF
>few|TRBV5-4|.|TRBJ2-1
TGTGCCAGCAGCTCGCGGACAGTGGAGCAGTTCTTC
CASSSRTVEQFF
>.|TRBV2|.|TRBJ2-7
TGTGCCAGCACGAGGGGTCCCTCCTACGAGCAGTACTTC
CASTRGPSYEQYF
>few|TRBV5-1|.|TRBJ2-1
TGCGCCAGCAGCTTGCTGGGGGCAGTGGGCAATGAGCAGTTCTTC
CASSLLGAVGNEQFF
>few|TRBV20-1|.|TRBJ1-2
TGCACCATCCTCGGACCAGGCGGCTACACCTTC
CTILGPGGYTF
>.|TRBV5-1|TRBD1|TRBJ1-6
TGCGCCAGCAGCTCCCCGGGACAGGGGGCGCGGGATAATTCACCCCTCCACTTT
CASSSPGQGARDNSPLHF
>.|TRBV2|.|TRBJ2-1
TGTGCCAGCACCGAGAACAGGGGAGGTAATGAGCAGTTCTTC
CASTENRGGNEQFF
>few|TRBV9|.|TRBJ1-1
TGTGCCAGCAGCGTGTCAGGGAACACTGAAGCTTTCTTT
CASSVSGNTEAFF
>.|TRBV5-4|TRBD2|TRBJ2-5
TGTGCCAGCAGCTTGGCCGGGGGGACGGTACAAGAGACCCAGTACTTC
CASSLAGGTVQETQYF